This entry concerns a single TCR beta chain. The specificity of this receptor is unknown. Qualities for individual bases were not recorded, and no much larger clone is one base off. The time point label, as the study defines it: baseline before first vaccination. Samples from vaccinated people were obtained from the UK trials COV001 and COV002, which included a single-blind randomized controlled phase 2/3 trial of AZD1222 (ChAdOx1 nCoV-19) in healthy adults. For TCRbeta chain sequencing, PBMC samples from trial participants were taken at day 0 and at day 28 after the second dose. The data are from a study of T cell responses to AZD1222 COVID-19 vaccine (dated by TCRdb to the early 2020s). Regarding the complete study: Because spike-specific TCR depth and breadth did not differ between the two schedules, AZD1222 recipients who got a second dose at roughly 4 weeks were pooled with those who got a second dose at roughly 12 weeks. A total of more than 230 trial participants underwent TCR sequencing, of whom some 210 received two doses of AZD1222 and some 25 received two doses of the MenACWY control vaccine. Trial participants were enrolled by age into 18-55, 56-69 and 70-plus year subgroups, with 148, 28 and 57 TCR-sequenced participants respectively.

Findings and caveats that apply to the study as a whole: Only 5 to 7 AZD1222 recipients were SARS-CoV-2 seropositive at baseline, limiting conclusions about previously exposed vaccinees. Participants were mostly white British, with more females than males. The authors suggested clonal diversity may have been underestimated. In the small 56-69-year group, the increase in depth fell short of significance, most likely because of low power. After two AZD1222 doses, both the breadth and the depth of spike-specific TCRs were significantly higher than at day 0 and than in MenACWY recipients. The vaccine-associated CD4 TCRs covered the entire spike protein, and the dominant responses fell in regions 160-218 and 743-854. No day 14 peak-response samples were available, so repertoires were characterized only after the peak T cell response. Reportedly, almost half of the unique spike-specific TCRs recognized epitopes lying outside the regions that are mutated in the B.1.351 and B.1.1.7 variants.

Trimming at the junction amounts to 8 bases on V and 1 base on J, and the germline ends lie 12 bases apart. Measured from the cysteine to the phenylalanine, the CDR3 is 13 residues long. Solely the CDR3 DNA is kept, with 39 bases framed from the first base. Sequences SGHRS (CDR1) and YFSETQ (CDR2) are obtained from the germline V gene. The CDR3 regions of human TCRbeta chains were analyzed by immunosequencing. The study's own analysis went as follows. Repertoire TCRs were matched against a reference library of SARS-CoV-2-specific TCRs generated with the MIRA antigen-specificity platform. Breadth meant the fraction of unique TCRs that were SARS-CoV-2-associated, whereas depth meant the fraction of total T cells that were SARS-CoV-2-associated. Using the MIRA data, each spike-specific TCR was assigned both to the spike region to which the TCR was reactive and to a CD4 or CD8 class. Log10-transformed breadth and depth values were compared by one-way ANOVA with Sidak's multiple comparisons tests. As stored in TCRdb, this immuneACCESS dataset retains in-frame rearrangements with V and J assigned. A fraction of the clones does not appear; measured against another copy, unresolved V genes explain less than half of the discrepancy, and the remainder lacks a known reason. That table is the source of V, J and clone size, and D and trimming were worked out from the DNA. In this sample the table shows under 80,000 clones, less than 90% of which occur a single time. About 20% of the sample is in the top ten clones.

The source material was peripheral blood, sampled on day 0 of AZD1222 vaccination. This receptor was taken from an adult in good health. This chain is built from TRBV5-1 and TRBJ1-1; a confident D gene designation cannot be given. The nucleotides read TGCGCCAGTCGGACGGTACAGAACACTGAAGCTTTCTTT. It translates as CASRTVQNTEAFF.